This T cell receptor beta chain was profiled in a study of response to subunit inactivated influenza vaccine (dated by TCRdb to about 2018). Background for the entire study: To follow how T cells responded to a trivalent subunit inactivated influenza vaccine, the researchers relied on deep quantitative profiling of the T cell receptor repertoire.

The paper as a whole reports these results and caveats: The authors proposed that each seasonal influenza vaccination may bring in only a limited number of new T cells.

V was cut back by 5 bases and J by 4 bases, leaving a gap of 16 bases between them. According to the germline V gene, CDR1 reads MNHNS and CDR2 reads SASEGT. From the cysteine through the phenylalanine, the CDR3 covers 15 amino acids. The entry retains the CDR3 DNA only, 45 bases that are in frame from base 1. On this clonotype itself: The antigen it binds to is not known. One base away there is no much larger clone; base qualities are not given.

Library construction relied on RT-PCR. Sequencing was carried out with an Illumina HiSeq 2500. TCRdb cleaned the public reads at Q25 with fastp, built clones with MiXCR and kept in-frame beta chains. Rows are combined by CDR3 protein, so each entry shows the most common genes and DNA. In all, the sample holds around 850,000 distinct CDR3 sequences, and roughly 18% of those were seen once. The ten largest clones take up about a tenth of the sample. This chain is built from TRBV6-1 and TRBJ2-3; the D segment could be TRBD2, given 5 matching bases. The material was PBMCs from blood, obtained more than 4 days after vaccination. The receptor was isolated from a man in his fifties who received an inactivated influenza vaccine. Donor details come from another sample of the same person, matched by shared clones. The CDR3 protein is CASSPMVGESDTQYF. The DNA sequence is TGTGCCAGCAGTCCCATGGTCGGGGAATCAGATACGCAGTATTTT.